In its sample, the clone carrying this TCR beta chain was seen a few times. Amplified TCR beta CDR3 regions derived from RNA transcripts. First-round RT-PCR with HTBI primers amplified the TCR CDR3 region. TCRdb re-called the multiplex PCR reads with MiXCR, one entry per CDR3 protein. Of approximately 610,000 distinct CDR3 sequences listed, over 15% were seen once; the top ten hold 18%. The data were obtained in a study of T cells in Graves' hyperthyroidism and ophthalmopathy. Trimming took 5 bases from V and 2 from J, leaving 17 bases between them. CDR1 is SEHNR, CDR2 FQNEAQ, per germline (reference sequence). The CDR3 is 16 amino acids.

The receptor's source is a woman under 30 with Graves' hyperthyroidism. Sequencing input: blood. This chain links TRBV7-9 with TRBJ2-3; tentatively, D is TRBD1 or TRBD2 (6 bases each). The CDR3: CASSQGTDTITDTQYF. The DNA of the CDR3 is TGTGCCAGCAGCCAGGGGACTGATACTATCACAGATACGCAGTATTTT.